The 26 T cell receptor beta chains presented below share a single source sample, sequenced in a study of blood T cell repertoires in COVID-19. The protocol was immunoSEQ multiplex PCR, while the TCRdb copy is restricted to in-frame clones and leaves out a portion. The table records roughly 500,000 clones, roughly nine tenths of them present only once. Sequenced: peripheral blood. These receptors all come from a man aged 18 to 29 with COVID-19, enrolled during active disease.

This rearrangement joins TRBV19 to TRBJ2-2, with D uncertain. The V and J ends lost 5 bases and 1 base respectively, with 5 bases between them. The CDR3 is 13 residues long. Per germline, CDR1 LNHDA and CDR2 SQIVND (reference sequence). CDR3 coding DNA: TGTGCCAGTAGTGCAGGGAACACCGGGGAGCTGTTTTTT. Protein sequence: CASSAGNTGELFF.

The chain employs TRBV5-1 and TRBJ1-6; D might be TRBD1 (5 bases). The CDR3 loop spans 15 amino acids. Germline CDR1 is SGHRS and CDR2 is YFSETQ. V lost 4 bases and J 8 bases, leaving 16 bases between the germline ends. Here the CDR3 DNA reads TGCGCCAGCAGCGCGGGACCCTTAGTAGATTCACCCCTCCACTTT. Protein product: CASSAGPLVDSPLHF.

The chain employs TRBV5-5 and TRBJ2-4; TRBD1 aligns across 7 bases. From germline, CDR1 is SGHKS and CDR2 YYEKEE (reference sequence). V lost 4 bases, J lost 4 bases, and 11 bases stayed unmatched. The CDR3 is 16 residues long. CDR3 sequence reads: CASSPGSGTVKNIQYF. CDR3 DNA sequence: TGTGCCAGCAGCCCAGGCTCGGGGACAGTTAAAAACATTCAGTACTTC.

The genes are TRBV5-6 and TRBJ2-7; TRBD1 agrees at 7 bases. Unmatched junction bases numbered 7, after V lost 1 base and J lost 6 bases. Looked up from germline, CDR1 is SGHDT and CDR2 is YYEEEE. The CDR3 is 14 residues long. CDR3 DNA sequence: TGTGCCAGCAGCTTGTATACAGGGGTAAGCGAGCAGTACTTC. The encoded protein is CASSLYTGVSEQYF.

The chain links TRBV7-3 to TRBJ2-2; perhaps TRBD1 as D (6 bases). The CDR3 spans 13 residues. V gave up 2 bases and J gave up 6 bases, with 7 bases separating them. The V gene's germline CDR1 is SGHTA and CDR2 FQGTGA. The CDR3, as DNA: TGTGCCAGCAGCTTAGGGGGCGCCGGGGAGCTGTTTTTT. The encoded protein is CASSLGGAGELFF.

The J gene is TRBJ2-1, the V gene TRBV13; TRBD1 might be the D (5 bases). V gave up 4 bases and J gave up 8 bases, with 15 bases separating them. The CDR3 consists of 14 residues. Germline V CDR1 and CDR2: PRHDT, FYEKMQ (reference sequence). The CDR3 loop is CASSWGPSSDEQFF. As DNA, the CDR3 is TGTGCCAGCAGCTGGGGCCCAAGTTCGGATGAGCAGTTCTTC.

CDR3 bases: TGTGCCAGTAGGAGGGCAGATACGCAGTATTTT. Translated, it gives CASRRADTQYF. The chain uses TRBV19 and TRBJ2-3, with a possible D match to TRBD2 (5 bases). Germline V gene data show CDR1 as LNHDA and CDR2 as SQIVND (reference sequence). Trimming took 6 bases from V and 4 from J, leaving 5 bases between them. The CDR3 length is 11 residues.

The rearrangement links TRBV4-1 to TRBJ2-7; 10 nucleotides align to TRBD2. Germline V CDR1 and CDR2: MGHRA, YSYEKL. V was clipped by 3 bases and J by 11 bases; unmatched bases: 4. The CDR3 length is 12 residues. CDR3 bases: TGCGCCAGCAGCCAGGGGACTAGCGCAGAGTACTTC. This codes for CASSQGTSAEYF.

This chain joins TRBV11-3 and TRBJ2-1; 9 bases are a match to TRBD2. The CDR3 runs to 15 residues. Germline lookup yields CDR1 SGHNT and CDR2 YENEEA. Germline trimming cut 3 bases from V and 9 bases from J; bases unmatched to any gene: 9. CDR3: CASSFFRTSAGEQFF. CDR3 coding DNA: TGTGCCAGCAGCTTTTTTCGGACTAGCGCGGGTGAGCAGTTCTTC.

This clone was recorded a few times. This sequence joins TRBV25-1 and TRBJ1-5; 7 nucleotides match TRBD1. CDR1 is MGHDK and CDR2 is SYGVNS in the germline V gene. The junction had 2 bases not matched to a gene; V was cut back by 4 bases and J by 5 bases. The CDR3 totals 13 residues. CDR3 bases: TGTGCCAGCAGTGCCAGGGGGGATCAGCCCCAGCATTTT. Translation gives CASSARGDQPQHF.

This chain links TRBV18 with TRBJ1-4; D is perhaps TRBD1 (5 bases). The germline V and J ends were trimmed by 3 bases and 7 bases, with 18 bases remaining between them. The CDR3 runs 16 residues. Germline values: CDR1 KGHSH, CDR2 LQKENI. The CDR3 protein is CASSPIAQDSGEKLFF. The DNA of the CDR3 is TGTGCCAGCTCACCGATAGCACAGGATAGCGGTGAAAAACTGTTTTTT.

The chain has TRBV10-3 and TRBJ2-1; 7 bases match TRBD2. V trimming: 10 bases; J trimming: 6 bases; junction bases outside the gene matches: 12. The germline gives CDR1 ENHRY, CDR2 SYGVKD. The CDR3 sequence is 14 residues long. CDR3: CATWGGDGRNEQFF. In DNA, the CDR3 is TGTGCCACCTGGGGGGGAGACGGGCGCAATGAGCAGTTCTTC.

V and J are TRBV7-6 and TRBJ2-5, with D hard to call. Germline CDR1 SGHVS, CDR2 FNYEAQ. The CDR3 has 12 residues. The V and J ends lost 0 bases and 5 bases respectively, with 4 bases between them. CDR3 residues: CASSLAEETQYF. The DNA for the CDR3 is TGTGCCAGCAGCTTAGCGGAGGAGACCCAGTACTTC.

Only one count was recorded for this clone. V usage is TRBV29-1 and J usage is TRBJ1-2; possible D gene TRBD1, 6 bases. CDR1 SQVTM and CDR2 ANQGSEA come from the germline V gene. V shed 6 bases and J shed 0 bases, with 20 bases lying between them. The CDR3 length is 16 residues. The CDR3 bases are TGCAGCGTCCCGGAGCCCACAGGGACCTCTAACTATGGCTACACCTTC. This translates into CSVPEPTGTSNYGYTF.

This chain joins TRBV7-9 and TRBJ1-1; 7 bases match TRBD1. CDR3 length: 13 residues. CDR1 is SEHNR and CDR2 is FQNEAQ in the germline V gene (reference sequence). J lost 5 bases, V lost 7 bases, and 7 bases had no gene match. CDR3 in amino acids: CASTPSGGTEAFF. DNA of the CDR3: TGTGCCAGCACCCCATCAGGGGGAACTGAAGCTTTCTTT.

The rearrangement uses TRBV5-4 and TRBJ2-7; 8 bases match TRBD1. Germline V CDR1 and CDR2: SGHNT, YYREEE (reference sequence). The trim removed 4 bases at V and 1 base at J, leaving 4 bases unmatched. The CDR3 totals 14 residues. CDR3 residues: CASSDHRGSYEQYF. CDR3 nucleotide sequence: TGTGCCAGCAGCGACCACAGGGGGTCCTACGAGCAGTACTTC.

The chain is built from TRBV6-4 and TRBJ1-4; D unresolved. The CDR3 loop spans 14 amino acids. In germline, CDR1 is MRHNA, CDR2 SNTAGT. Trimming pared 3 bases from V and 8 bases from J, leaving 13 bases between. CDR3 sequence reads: CASSESPGGEKLFF. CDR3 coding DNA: TGTGCCAGCAGTGAAAGCCCTGGCGGGGAAAAACTGTTTTTT.

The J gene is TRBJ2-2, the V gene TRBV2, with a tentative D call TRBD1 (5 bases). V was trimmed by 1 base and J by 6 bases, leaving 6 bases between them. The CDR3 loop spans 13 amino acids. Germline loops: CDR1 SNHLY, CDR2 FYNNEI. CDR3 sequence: CASSEEGAGELFF. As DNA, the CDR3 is TGTGCCAGCAGTGAAGAAGGGGCCGGGGAGCTGTTTTTT.

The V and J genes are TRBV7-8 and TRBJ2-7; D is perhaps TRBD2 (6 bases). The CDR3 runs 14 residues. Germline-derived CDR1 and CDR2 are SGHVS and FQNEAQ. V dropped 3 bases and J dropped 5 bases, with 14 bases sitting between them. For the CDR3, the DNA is TGTGCCAGCAGCTTCCTGGGGGGACTGGACGAGCAGTACTTC. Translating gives CASSFLGGLDEQYF. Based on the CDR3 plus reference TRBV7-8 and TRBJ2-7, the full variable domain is GAGVSQSPRYKVAKRGQDVALRCDPISGHVSLFWYQQALGQGPEFLTYFQNEAQLDKSGLPSDRFFAERPEGSVSTLKIQRTQQEDSAVYLCASSFLGGLDEQYFGPGTRLTVT.

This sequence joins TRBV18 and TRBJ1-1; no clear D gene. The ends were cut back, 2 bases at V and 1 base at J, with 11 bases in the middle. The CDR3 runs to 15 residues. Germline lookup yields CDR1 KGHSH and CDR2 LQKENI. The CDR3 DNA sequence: TGTGCCAGCTCACCATTGTTACAGAAGAACACTGAAGCTTTCTTT. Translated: CASSPLLQKNTEAFF.

The CDR3 reads CASIGLVVETQYF. The CDR3 DNA is TGTGCCAGCATAGGACTAGTGGTAGAGACCCAGTACTTC. The chain carries TRBV2 and TRBJ2-5; TRBD2 matches 7 bases. The CDR3 contains 13 residues. CDR1 and CDR2 from the germline V gene are SNHLY and FYNNEI. V shed 7 bases, J shed 4 bases, and the junction held 6 bases outside the gene matches. The full variable domain, its missing parts supplied by reference TRBV2 and TRBJ2-5, is EPEVTQTPSHQVTQMGQEVILRCVPISNHLYFYWYRQILGQKVEFLVSFYNNEISEKSEIFDDQFSVERPDGSNFTLKIRSTKLEDSAMYFCASIGLVVETQYFGPGTRLLVL.

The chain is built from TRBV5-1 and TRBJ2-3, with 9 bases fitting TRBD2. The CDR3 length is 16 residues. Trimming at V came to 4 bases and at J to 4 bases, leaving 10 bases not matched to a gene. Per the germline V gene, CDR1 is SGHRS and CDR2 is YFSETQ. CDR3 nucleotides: TGCGCCAGCAGCGTGATAGCGGGAGAGCTAGCAGATACGCAGTATTTT. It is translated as CASSVIAGELADTQYF.

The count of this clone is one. DNA for the CDR3: TGCGCCAGCAGCCTATTCTTTGGCGGGGAGCTGTTTTTT. Translation: CASSLFFGGELFF. This chain joins TRBV5-1 and TRBJ2-2; D is ambiguous. The CDR3 spans 13 residues. With 4 bases removed from V and 7 bases from J, the gap between germline ends came to 11 bases. Per germline, CDR1 SGHRS and CDR2 YFSETQ.

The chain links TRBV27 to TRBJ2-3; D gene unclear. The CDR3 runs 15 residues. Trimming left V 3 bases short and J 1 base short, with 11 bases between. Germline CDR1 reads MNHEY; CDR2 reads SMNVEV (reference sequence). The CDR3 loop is CASSLSLMGTDTQYF. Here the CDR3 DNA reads TGTGCCAGCAGTTTGAGTCTTATGGGCACAGATACGCAGTATTTT.

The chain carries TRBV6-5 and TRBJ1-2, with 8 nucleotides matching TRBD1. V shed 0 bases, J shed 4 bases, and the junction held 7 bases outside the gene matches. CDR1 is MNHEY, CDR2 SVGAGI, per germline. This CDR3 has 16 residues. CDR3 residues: CASSYSPAGGGYGYTF. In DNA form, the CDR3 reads TGTGCCAGCAGTTACTCCCCCGCAGGGGGCGGCTATGGCTACACCTTC.

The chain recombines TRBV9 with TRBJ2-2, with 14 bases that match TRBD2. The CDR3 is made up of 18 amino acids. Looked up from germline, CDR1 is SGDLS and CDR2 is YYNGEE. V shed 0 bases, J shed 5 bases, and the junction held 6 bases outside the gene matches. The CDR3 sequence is CASSVDGLAGGITGELFF. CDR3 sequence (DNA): TGTGCCAGCAGCGTAGATGGACTAGCGGGGGGTATAACCGGGGAGCTGTTTTTT.